This TCR beta chain was documented in a study of OX40 agonist ivuxolimab in advanced cancers. Overall study: Prior therapy, whether anti-PD-1, anti-PD-L1 or anti-CTLA-4, was allowed, and less than 45% had some. Study results and caveats: Low normalized T-cell clonal expansion also characterized some of the nonresponders. In the 0.1 to 3.0 mg/kg range, CD4+ and CD8+ blood T cells had expanded clonally by week 6. The 0.1-3.0 mg/kg partial responders had among the lowest clonal expansion.

Assay used: immunoSEQ multiplex PCR; TCRdb lists only in-frame clones, some missing. The sample shows tens of thousands of clones, around 87% of them seen only once. This clone was seen a single time. Its antigen is as yet unknown. Trimming stripped 0 bases from V and 11 bases from J, with 16 bases between. Germline V gives CDR1 LNHNV, CDR2 YYDKDF (reference sequence). The CDR3 runs 15 residues. The sample was CD4+ or CD8+ T cells sorted from blood, taken in a trial of the OX40 agonist ivuxolimab. The origin of this receptor is an adult with an advanced solid tumor such as melanoma, head and neck, liver or kidney cancer. The rearrangement joins TRBV15 to TRBJ1-4; D may be TRBD1 (5 bases). Here the CDR3 reads CATSREGQPGGKLFF. The CDR3 nucleotides are TGTGCCACCAGCAGAGAGGGGCAGCCTGGGGGTAAACTGTTTTTT.